Following are 8 T cell receptor beta chains from one sample sequenced in a study of cytomegalovirus exposure and HLA in healthy donors. The assay was immunoSEQ multiplex PCR, and TCRdb's table has in-frame clones only and misses some. The sample consists of 150,000 to 160,000 clones, 86% of them appearing once. The source material was PBMCs. The origin of the receptors is a human donor in good health.

The chain couples TRBV6-1 to TRBJ2-7; tentatively, D is TRBD2 (6 bases). V lost 3 bases and J 2 bases, leaving 17 bases between the germline ends. Germline CDR1 is MNHNS and CDR2 is SASEGT. This CDR3 has 16 residues. CDR3 sequence (DNA): TGTGCCAGCAGTGAGGAAGTAGGGACTTCTCCCTACGAGCAGTACTTC. It specifies CASSEEVGTSPYEQYF.

The J gene is TRBJ2-1, the V gene TRBV4-1; TRBD1 aligns across 8 bases. Trimming removed 0 bases from V and 8 bases from J; junction bases left unmatched: 12. CDR1 MGHRA and CDR2 YSYEKL come from the germline V gene. The CDR3 sequence is 17 residues long. The CDR3 region is CASSQEYFGTGPHEQFF. The DNA of the CDR3 is TGCGCCAGCAGCCAAGAGTACTTCGGGACAGGTCCCCATGAGCAGTTCTTC.

This clone was detected only a few times. This chain joins TRBV5-5 and TRBJ1-6; TRBD1 is a possible D gene (5 bases). Germline CDR1 and CDR2: SGHKS and YYEKEE (reference sequence). The V gene lost 0 bases and the J gene lost 6 bases, with 10 bases spanning the gap. This CDR3 has 15 residues. The CDR3 region has the DNA TGTGCCAGCAGCTTGGGACCACAGGCTAATTCACCCCTCCACTTT. Translated: CASSLGPQANSPLHF.

This clone was detected a few times. The chain carries TRBV6-5 and TRBJ1-5; 8 nucleotides line up with TRBD1. Unmatched junction bases numbered 4, after V lost 5 bases and J lost 7 bases. The CDR3 sequence is 13 residues long. Germline CDR1 is MNHEY and CDR2 is SVGAGI. The CDR3 sequence: CASSLDREQPQHF. The CDR3 DNA is TGTGCCAGCAGTCTGGACAGGGAACAGCCCCAGCATTTT.

The genes are TRBV4-3 and TRBJ2-7; no firm D call. CDR1 and CDR2 (germline): LGHNA, YSLEER. Deletions cut 0 bases from V and 0 bases from J, with 3 bases between. This CDR3 contains 13 residues. As DNA, the CDR3 is TGCGCCAGCAGCCAAGACATCTCCTACGAGCAGTACTTC. Translation: CASSQDISYEQYF.

The rearrangement uses TRBV5-4 and TRBJ2-7; perhaps TRBD1 as D (5 bases). The V gene's germline CDR1 is SGHNT and CDR2 YYREEE (reference sequence). The length of the CDR3 is 16 residues. Trimming took off 3 bases at V and 0 bases at J, with 16 bases between the two ends. The CDR3 region has the DNA TGTGCCAGCAGCTCACCGACAGTAACGAGCTCCTACGAGCAGTACTTC. Amino acids: CASSSPTVTSSYEQYF.

The V call is TRBV11-1, the J call TRBJ1-1, with 7 positions matching TRBD1. The junction had 2 bases not matched to a gene; V was cut back by 0 bases and J by 1 base. Per the germline V gene, CDR1 is SGHAT and CDR2 is FQDESV (reference sequence). The CDR3 covers 15 residues. The DNA of the CDR3 is TGTGCCAGCAGCTTAGCAGGGGGCGCGAACACTGAAGCTTTCTTT. This codes for CASSLAGGANTEAFF.

This clone was observed once. The chain combines TRBV7-8 with TRBJ2-5, with 11 bases lining up with TRBD2. V lost 5 bases and J lost 3; bases outside the gene matches: 5. Germline V gene lookup returns CDR1 SGHVS and CDR2 FQNEAQ. The length of the CDR3 is 15 residues. The CDR3 is CASSIGTSGKETQYF. CDR3 coding DNA: TGTGCCAGCAGCATCGGGACTAGCGGTAAAGAGACCCAGTACTTC.